This entry features one T cell receptor (beta chain) sequence. Antigen: not known. These data come from a study of T cell responses to AZD1222 COVID-19 vaccine. Findings and limits, study-wide: Donor demographics were predominantly white British with a female majority; clonal diversity may be underestimated. Just a handful of AZD1222 recipients were seropositive at baseline.

The germline V gene encodes CDR1 LGHDT and CDR2 YNNKEL (reference sequence). CDR3 length: 13 amino acids. V shed 3 bases, J shed 6 bases, and the junction held 2 bases outside the gene matches. Clones were sequenced by immunoSEQ multiplex PCR, and TCRdb holds only the in-frame ones, with some missing. The table has fewer than 150,000 clones, about nine tenths seen once. The chain employs TRBV3-1 (or the pseudogene TRBV3-2) and TRBJ2-3; 8 nucleotides line up with TRBD2. The receptor was derived from an adult who received the AZD1222 COVID-19 vaccine. This specimen consisted of peripheral blood, obtained 28 days after the second AZD1222 dose. CDR3: CASSHPGGDTQYF. The CDR3 nucleotides are TGTGCCAGCAGCCACCCGGGGGGGGATACGCAGTATTTT.